The 30 T cell receptor beta chains presented below share a single source sample, sequenced in a study of response to subunit inactivated influenza vaccine. TCRdb recomputed calls from the RT-PCR reads with MiXCR, one row per CDR3 protein. The sample consists of around 480,000 distinct CDR3 sequences, approximately 11% of them appearing once. The specimen comprised PBMCs from blood, sampled 40 to 50 days after vaccination. These receptors were collected from a man in his fifties or sixties who received an inactivated influenza vaccine.

There are many counts of this clonotype. The chain has TRBV7-2 and TRBJ1-4; the D gene is possibly TRBD1 (5 bases). The CDR3 sequence is 12 residues long. Germline V CDR1 and CDR2: SGHTA, FQGNSA. V gave up 7 bases and J gave up 8 bases, with 11 bases separating them. As DNA, the CDR3 is TGTGCCAGCACGTTCCGGGGGGAAAAACTGTTTTTT. Translated: CASTFRGEKLFF.

The V and J genes are TRBV12-3 or TRBV12-4 and TRBJ1-1; 9 bases match TRBD1. This CDR3 has 14 residues. V gave up 6 bases and J gave up 4 bases; unmatched junction bases: 6. CDR3 region: CASRTTGGLTEAFF. For the CDR3, the DNA is TGTGCCAGCAGGACCACAGGGGGCCTCACTGAAGCTTTCTTT.

This clonotype was seen more than once but under ten times. The V gene is TRBV20-1, the J gene TRBJ2-3; 7 bases are a match to TRBD2. Unmatched junction bases numbered 5, after V lost 4 bases and J lost 4 bases. This CDR3 spans 13 amino acids. Germline V gives CDR1 DFQATT, CDR2 SNEGSKA (reference sequence). CDR3 residues: CSATRTSADTQYF. In DNA, the CDR3 is TGCAGTGCTACCCGGACTAGTGCAGATACGCAGTATTTT.

Of note for this clonotype: This clone may be a read error of a much larger clone one base away. The CDR3 nucleotides are TGTGCCAGCAGCCGGAACCTCCTAGCGGTGTTCTACAATGAGCAGTTCTTC. This gives the protein CASSRNLLAVFYNEQFF. The J gene is TRBJ2-1, the V gene TRBV5-5; 7 nucleotides align to TRBD2. Germline loops: CDR1 SGHKS, CDR2 YYEKEE (reference sequence). The CDR3 totals 17 residues. With 4 bases clipped from V and 3 bases from J, the junction kept 13 bases outside the gene matches. The variable domain in full, with the rest retrieved from reference TRBV5-5 and TRBJ2-1, is DAGVTQSPTHLIKTRGQQVTLRCSPISGHKSVSWYQQVLGQGPQFIFQYYEKEERGRGNFPDRFSARQFPNYSSELNVNALLLGDSALYLCASSRNLLAVFYNEQFFGPGTRLTVL.

The rearrangement joins TRBV4-3 to TRBJ1-5, with D uncertain. From germline, CDR1 is LGHNA and CDR2 YSLEER. The CDR3 consists of 16 residues. V lost 1 base, J lost 1 base, and 11 bases lay in between. The CDR3 DNA reads as TGCGCCAGCAGCCAAGCCTATCTGGGCAGCAATCAGCCCCAGCATTTT. It codes for CASSQAYLGSNQPQHF.

For this clonotype: A much larger clone differs by one base, so this may be a read error. CDR3 residues: CASSPGSQPSLAKNVQYF. As DNA, the CDR3 is TGTGCCAGCTCACCAGGAAGCCAACCTAGCCTAGCCAAAAACGTTCAGTACTTC. This chain uses TRBV18 with TRBJ2-4; perhaps TRBD2 as D (5 bases). The CDR3 is 18 amino acids. The germline V gene encodes CDR1 KGHSH and CDR2 LQKENI.

At least ten counts were recorded for this clonotype. The chain carries TRBV29-1 and TRBJ2-7; D may be TRBD1 (6 bases). V was trimmed by 2 bases and J by 4 bases, leaving 21 bases between them. Germline V lookup: CDR1 SQVTM, CDR2 ANQGSEA. The CDR3 extends over 16 amino acids. The CDR3 spells CSVEMGATGARYEQYF. The DNA of the CDR3 is TGCAGCGTTGAAATGGGTGCGACAGGCGCTCGATACGAGCAGTACTTC.

The chain uses TRBV5-5 and TRBJ2-5; D remains ambiguous. Germline V gene lookup returns CDR1 SGHKS and CDR2 YYEKEE (reference sequence). The ends were cut back, 5 bases at V and 1 base at J, with 9 bases in the middle. The CDR3 contains 13 residues. CDR3 region: CASRGWAQETQYF. The CDR3 nucleotides are TGTGCCAGCAGGGGTTGGGCCCAAGAGACCCAGTACTTC.

The chain couples TRBV29-1 to TRBJ2-7, with D possibly TRBD1 on 5 matching bases. Deletions cut 7 bases from V and 1 base from J, with 11 bases between. The CDR3 has 12 residues. Germline V CDR1 and CDR2: SQVTM, ANQGSEA. CDR3 coding DNA: TGCAGCGCCCTGGACATTTCCTACGAGCAGTACTTC. This sequence encodes CSALDISYEQYF.

V and J are TRBV28 and TRBJ2-5, with 10 bases matching TRBD2. The CDR3 has 17 amino acids. Germline CDR1 and CDR2: MDHEN and SYDVKM. V was pared by 5 bases and J by 2 bases, with 11 bases of the junction left unmatched. The CDR3 loop is CASSRFPGLAEQETQYF. For the CDR3, the DNA is TGTGCCAGCAGTCGATTCCCCGGACTAGCGGAACAAGAGACCCAGTACTTC.

The chain couples TRBV20-1 to TRBJ2-1; D gene unclear. Germline V gives CDR1 DFQATT, CDR2 SNEGSKA (reference sequence). The CDR3 runs 14 residues. The V end was cut by 6 bases, the J end by 4 bases, with 16 bases between. The CDR3 is CSATFTKPYNEQFF. The CDR3 DNA reads as TGCAGTGCAACGTTCACTAAACCTTACAATGAGCAGTTCTTC.

This clonotype was recorded at least ten times. V gene TRBV18 combines with J gene TRBJ2-1; no firm D call. Trimming removed 3 bases from V and 8 bases from J, with 17 bases in between. The CDR3 contains 15 residues. Germline loops: CDR1 KGHSH, CDR2 LQKENI. The CDR3 loop reads CASSPEDTGPHEQFF. CDR3 DNA sequence: TGTGCCAGCTCACCGGAAGACACTGGGCCACATGAGCAGTTCTTC.

V usage is TRBV5-1 and J usage is TRBJ1-6, with D possibly matching TRBD1 (6 bases). The CDR3 contains 20 residues. Germline lookup yields CDR1 SGHRS and CDR2 YFSETQ. The V end lost 4 bases, the J end lost 0 bases, and 23 bases lay between the germline ends. CDR3 residues: CASSPGSGPGASSYNSPLHF. As DNA, the CDR3 is TGCGCCAGCAGCCCGGGGTCGGGGCCAGGGGCAAGCTCCTATAATTCACCCCTCCACTTT.

The chain recombines TRBV4-1 with TRBJ2-2, with a possible D match to TRBD2 (7 bases). The germline V and J ends were trimmed by 5 bases and 3 bases, with 10 bases remaining between them. CDR1 MGHRA and CDR2 YSYEKL come from the germline V gene. The CDR3 extends over 14 amino acids. CDR3 sequence (DNA): TGCGCCAGCAGCGGCGGGGGCTACACCGGGGAGCTGTTTTTT. Protein product: CASSGGGYTGELFF.

This clonotype was observed a handful of times. The rearrangement links TRBV7-8 to TRBJ2-1; 7 bases agree with TRBD2. Trimming took 5 bases from V and 0 from J; bases not matched to a gene: 7. CDR1 SGHVS and CDR2 FQNEAQ come from the germline V gene. CDR3 length equals 16 residues. The CDR3 coding sequence is TGTGCCAGCAGCCCAAATTCGGGGGGCTCCTACAATGAGCAGTTCTTC. This encodes CASSPNSGGSYNEQFF.

The table lists this clonotype with a few counts. The V call is TRBV2, the J call TRBJ2-1; 10 nucleotides line up with TRBD2. V was pared by 7 bases and J by 7 bases, with 10 bases of the junction left unmatched. CDR1 is SNHLY and CDR2 is FYNNEI in the germline V gene. The CDR3 has 15 amino acids. CDR3 DNA sequence: TGTGCCAGCATCGAGGAGGCTAGCGGGAGAAATGAGCAGTTCTTC. It codes for CASIEEASGRNEQFF.

Ten or more counts support this clonotype. V is TRBV6-1 and J is TRBJ2-1; 7 nucleotides match TRBD2. V was pared by 7 bases and J by 3 bases, with 12 bases of the junction left unmatched. CDR3 length: 16 residues. Germline-derived CDR1 and CDR2 are MNHNS and SASEGT. The CDR3 coding sequence is TGTGCCAGCAAACTAAGGTCTAGCGGAAACTACAATGAGCAGTTCTTC. Translating it yields CASKLRSSGNYNEQFF.

Only a few counts were recorded for this clonotype. This chain joins TRBV20-1 and TRBJ2-7, with 7 bases fitting TRBD2. With 0 bases clipped from V and 3 bases from J, the junction kept 5 bases outside the gene matches. Germline V CDR1 and CDR2: DFQATT, SNEGSKA (reference sequence). The CDR3 has 14 amino acids. CDR3 residues: CSARERGGSYEQYF. CDR3 sequence (DNA): TGCAGTGCTAGAGAAAGGGGCGGGAGCTACGAGCAGTACTTC.

This clonotype has a count of ten or more. This sequence joins TRBV29-1 and TRBJ2-1; a possible D gene is TRBD2 (6 bases). Germline CDR1 reads SQVTM; CDR2 reads ANQGSEA. CDR3 length equals 11 residues. V lost 6 bases and J lost 6, with 9 bases in between. CDR3 coding DNA: TGCAGCGTCTTTAGCGGCAATGAGCAGTTCTTC. It codes for CSVFSGNEQFF.

This clonotype appeared many times. This chain connects TRBV5-1 to TRBJ2-5; D might be TRBD2 (5 bases). CDR3 length: 15 residues. Germline values: CDR1 SGHRS, CDR2 YFSETQ. Trimming left V 4 bases short and J 2 bases short, with 15 bases between. The CDR3 coding sequence is TGCGCCAGCAGCCACGGTGTCCGCGGGCAAGAGACCCAGTACTTC. Translating gives CASSHGVRGQETQYF.

This sequence joins TRBV20-1 and TRBJ2-5; TRBD1 matches at 9 bases. J was trimmed by 3 bases and V by 4 bases; bases with no gene match: 9. Germline CDR1 is DFQATT and CDR2 is SNEGSKA (reference sequence). There are 15 residues in the CDR3. CDR3 residues: CSATKPWTGEETQYF. The CDR3 DNA sequence: TGCAGTGCTACCAAACCTTGGACAGGGGAAGAGACCCAGTACTTC.

The count of this clonotype is one. The chain joins TRBV7-2 to TRBJ2-1; TRBD2 aligns across 11 bases. V gave up 0 bases and J gave up 3 bases; unmatched junction bases: 1. Per germline, CDR1 SGHTA and CDR2 FQGNSA. CDR3 size: 16 residues. CDR3 sequence (DNA): TGTGCCAGCAGCTTAGCGACTAGCGGGAACTACAATGAGCAGTTCTTC. This translates into CASSLATSGNYNEQFF.

This chain joins TRBV29-1 and TRBJ2-2; TRBD1 aligns across 7 bases. Germline lookup yields CDR1 SQVTM and CDR2 ANQGSEA. V was clipped by 4 bases and J by 6 bases; unmatched bases: 11. The CDR3 extends over 15 amino acids. The CDR3 coding sequence is TGCAGCGTTGCCGACGGGACAGAGGGGGCCGGGGAGCTGTTTTTT. Amino acid sequence: CSVADGTEGAGELFF.

This clonotype was seen more than once but under ten times. The chain links TRBV7-6 to TRBJ2-7; possible D gene TRBD1, 6 bases. Germline lookup yields CDR1 SGHVS and CDR2 FNYEAQ. The CDR3 has 15 amino acids. V was shortened by 1 base and J by 0 bases, with 10 bases between the two germline ends. The CDR3 reads CASSLVGTNSYEQYF. CDR3 DNA: TGTGCCAGCAGCTTAGTAGGGACAAACTCCTACGAGCAGTACTTC.

This clonotype was seen many times. This chain joins TRBV29-1 and TRBJ2-2; 8 nucleotides match TRBD1. CDR1 is SQVTM, CDR2 ANQGSEA, per germline. CDR3 length equals 15 residues. Germline trimming cut 7 bases from V and 0 bases from J; bases unmatched to any gene: 7. Written as DNA, the CDR3 is TGCAGCGCGTGGTCGGGACAGGCGAACACCGGGGAGCTGTTTTTT. Encoded protein: CSAWSGQANTGELFF.

This rearrangement joins TRBV4-1 to TRBJ2-3, with D perhaps matching TRBD1 or TRBD2 (6 bases each). The CDR3 runs 15 residues. Trimming left V 0 bases short and J 3 bases short, with 10 bases between. Germline V CDR1 and CDR2: MGHRA, YSYEKL. This CDR3 reads CASSQEGGRTDTQYF. For the CDR3, the DNA is TGCGCCAGCAGCCAAGAGGGGGGCAGGACAGATACGCAGTATTTT.

This clonotype was seen a few times. This chain connects TRBV7-3 to TRBJ2-1; the D gene is possibly TRBD2 (5 bases). CDR1 is SGHTA, CDR2 FQGTGA, per germline. Trimming removed 0 bases from V and 8 bases from J, with 8 bases in between. CDR3 size: 13 residues. Written as DNA, the CDR3 is TGTGCCAGCAGCTTAACGAGGCGGGATGAGCAGTTCTTC. This translates into CASSLTRRDEQFF.

The chain is built from TRBV14 and TRBJ2-5; 8 nucleotides align to TRBD1. With 4 bases clipped from V and 9 bases from J, the junction kept 16 bases outside the gene matches. CDR1 and CDR2 (germline): SGHDN, FVKESK. This CDR3 is 16 amino acids long. The CDR3 DNA follows: TGTGCCAGCAGCCTCTGGACAGGGCAACGATCAGGGGCCCAGTACTTC. This encodes CASSLWTGQRSGAQYF.

The chain carries TRBV29-1 and TRBJ2-1, with 7 bases aligning to TRBD1. This CDR3 is built from 14 residues. V lost 3 bases and J lost 9; bases outside the gene matches: 11. Germline CDR1 reads SQVTM; CDR2 reads ANQGSEA. The chain's CDR3 is CSVEGRDRSSEQFF. CDR3 DNA sequence: TGCAGCGTTGAGGGTAGGGACAGATCCAGTGAGCAGTTCTTC.

On this clonotype itself: The junction shows a germline mismatch at one end, possibly a read error. In nucleotides, the CDR3 is TGCGCCAGCAGGCAAGATCGGTCAGGAATATTTCTCTTT. Amino acids: CASRQDRSGIFLF. The genes are TRBV4-3 and TRBJ1-1, with D hard to call. CDR1 and CDR2 (germline): LGHNA, YSLEER. The length of the CDR3 is 13 residues.